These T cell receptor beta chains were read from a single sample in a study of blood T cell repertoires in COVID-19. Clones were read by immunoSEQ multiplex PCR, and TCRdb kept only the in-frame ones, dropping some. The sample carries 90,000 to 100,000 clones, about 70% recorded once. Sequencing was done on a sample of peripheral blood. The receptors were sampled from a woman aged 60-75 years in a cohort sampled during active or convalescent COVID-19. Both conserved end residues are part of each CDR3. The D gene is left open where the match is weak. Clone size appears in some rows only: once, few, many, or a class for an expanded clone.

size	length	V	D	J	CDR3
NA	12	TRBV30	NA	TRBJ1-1	CAWSFVSSEAFF
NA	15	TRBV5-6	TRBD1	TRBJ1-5	CASSWGTGDNQPQHF
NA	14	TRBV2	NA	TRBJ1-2	CASSDQGSNYGYTF
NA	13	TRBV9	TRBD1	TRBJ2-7	CASSPPRQGEQYF
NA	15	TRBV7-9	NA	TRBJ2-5	CASSPGSGGEETQYF
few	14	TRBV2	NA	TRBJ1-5	CASSDTGRGQPQHF
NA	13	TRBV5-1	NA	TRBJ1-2	CASSLGQGWGYTF
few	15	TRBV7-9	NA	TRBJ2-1	CASSLFSGGNNEQFF
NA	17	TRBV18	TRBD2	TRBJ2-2	CASSPKQAAGGTGELFF
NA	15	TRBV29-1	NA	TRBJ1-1	CSVDRGAGVNTEAFF
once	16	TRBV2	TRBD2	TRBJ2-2	CASSESSGGASGELFF
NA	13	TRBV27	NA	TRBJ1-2	CASSFGGISGYTF
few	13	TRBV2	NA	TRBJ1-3	CASSDTPGNTIYF
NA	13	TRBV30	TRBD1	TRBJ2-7	CAWSAIRGYEQYF
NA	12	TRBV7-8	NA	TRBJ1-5	CASSLPGQPQHF
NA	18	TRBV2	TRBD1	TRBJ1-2	CASSYRGEIAYPNYGYTF
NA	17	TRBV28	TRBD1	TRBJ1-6	CASSPSQGALYNSPLHF
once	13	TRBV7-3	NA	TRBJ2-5	CASSLQRQETQYF
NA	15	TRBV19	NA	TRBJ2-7	CASSIGSQGHYEQYF
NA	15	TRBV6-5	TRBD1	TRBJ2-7	CASSYGTGISYEQYF
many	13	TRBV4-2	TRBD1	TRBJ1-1	CASSRTGNTEAFF
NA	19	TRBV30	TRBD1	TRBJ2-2	CAWSAILITGTVNTGELFF
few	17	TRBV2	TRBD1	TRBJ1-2	CASSESPLGQDIYGYTF
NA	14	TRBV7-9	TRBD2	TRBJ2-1	CASRTSGGLDEQFF